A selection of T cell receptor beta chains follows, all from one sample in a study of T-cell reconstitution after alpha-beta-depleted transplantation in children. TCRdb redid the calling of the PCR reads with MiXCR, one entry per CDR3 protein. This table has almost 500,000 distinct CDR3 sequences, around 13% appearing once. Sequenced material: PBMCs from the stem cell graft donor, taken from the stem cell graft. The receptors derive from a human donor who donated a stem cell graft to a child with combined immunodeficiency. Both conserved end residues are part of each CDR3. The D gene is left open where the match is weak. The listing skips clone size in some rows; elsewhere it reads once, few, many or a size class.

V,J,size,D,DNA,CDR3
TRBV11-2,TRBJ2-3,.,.,TGTGCCAGCAGCTTAGGAGTTCCGGGCTCAGATACGCAGTATTTT,CASSLGVPGSDTQYF
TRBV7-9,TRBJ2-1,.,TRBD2,TGTGCCAGCAGCAGGGAGGGGAGGTTGGGTGAGCAGTTCTTC,CASSREGRLGEQFF
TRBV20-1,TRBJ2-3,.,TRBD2,TGCAGTGCTTTGCGGACTAGCGGGAGGGCCTTGAGCACAGATACGCAGTATTTT,CSALRTSGRALSTDTQYF
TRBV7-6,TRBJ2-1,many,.,TGTGCCAGCAGCTTTCCCGGACAGGGAGGGAATGAGCAGTTCTTC,CASSFPGQGGNEQFF
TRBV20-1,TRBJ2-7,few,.,TGCAGTGCTAGAGATCTTGGACAAACCTACGAGCAGTACTTC,CSARDLGQTYEQYF
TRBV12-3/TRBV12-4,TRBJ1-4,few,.,TGTGCCAGCAGCCGGACGGGTGGGGAAAAACTGTTTTTT,CASSRTGGEKLFF
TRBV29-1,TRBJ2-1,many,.,TGCAGCGTTGAAGATCCCCCGGGGGACCGACAGTTCTTC,CSVEDPPGDRQFF
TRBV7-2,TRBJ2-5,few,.,TGTGCCAGCAGTCCACAGGAAAAGTACCAAGAGACCCAGTACTTC,CASSPQEKYQETQYF
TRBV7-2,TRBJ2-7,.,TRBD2,TGTGCCAGCAGCCCGCGAGGGGGACTAGCGGGAGAATCCCTCCCGTTC,CASSPRGGLAGESLPF
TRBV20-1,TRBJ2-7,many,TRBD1,TGCAGTGCTCTTGACAGGGGAGCAAATCCCTACGAGCAGTACTTC,CSALDRGANPYEQYF
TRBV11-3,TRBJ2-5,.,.,TGTGCCAGCAGCTTTTGGCCCCAAGAGACCCAGTACTTC,CASSFWPQETQYF
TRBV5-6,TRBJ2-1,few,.,TGTGCCAGCAGCTTTGGGGTAACTGAGCAGTTCTTC,CASSFGVTEQFF
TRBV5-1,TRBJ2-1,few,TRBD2,TGCGCCAGCAGCCCGGGATCCGGGACTAGCGCAAGCTCCTACAATGAGCAGTTCTTC,CASSPGSGTSASSYNEQFF
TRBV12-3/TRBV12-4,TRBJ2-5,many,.,TGTGCCAGCAGCCAAGGGTACCCGGGGGCGCGGGAGACCCAGTACTTC,CASSQGYPGARETQYF
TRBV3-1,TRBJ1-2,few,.,TGTGCCAGCAGCCACGTCCGGGCCGGGGGCTACACCTTC,CASSHVRAGGYTF
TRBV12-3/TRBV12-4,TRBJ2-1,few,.,TGTGCCAGCAGTTTAGCGGGGGGACAGCCGCCAAACGGTTACAATGAGCAGTTCTTC,CASSLAGGQPPNGYNEQFF
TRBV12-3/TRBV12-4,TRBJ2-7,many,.,TGTGCCAGCAGTTTTGACCGAATGAGCTCCTACGAGCAGTACTTC,CASSFDRMSSYEQYF
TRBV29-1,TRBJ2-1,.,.,TGCAGCGTTGTAGGTAGGGCAGGGCTCAATGAGCAGTTCTTC,CSVVGRAGLNEQFF
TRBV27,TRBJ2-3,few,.,TGTGCCAGCAGTTTAGTGGAAGCAGATACGCAGTATTTT,CASSLVEADTQYF
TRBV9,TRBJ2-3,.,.,TGTGCCAGCAGCGTAGATAGGCTGGAAGATACGCAGTATTTT,CASSVDRLEDTQYF
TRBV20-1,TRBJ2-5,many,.,TGCAGTGCTCCGACTAGTGGGCAACAAGAGACCCAGTACTTC,CSAPTSGQQETQYF
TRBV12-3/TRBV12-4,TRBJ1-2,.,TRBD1,TGTGCCAGCAGTCCCCGGGGCCCGGGACAGCTCTATGGCTACACCTTC,CASSPRGPGQLYGYTF
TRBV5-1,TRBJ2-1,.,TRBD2,TGCGCCAGCAGCTGGGTGGGGGGGAACAATGAGCAGTTCTTC,CASSWVGGNNEQFF
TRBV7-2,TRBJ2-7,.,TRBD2,TGTGCCAGCAGCATGGGGAGATGGGAGGGCCCCTACGAGCAGTACTTC,CASSMGRWEGPYEQYF
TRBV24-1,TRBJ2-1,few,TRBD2,TGTGCCACCAGTGACGCCCAAGTGGTAGCGGGAGGGCAGGAGCAGTTCTTC,CATSDAQVVAGGQEQFF
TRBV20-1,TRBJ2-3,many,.,TGCAGTGCTACCCCCGGTGGACTTAGCCCAGATACGCAGTATTTT,CSATPGGLSPDTQYF
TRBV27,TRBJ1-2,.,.,TGTGTCAGCAGGACGCGAGCAGGAGGTCTGGTCTATGGCTACACCTTC,CVSRTRAGGLVYGYTF